Listed below are T cell receptor beta chains from one sample, sequenced in a study of T cell responses to AZD1222 COVID-19 vaccine. Data came from immunoSEQ multiplex PCR; TCRdb stores just in-frame clones and leaves some out. This table has about 69,000 clones, over 80% appearing once. The sample was peripheral blood, taken 28 days after the second AZD1222 dose. These receptor sequences come from an adult who received the AZD1222 COVID-19 vaccine. Each CDR3 is given with its conserved first and last residue. Each record gives: J gene, V gene, CDR3 protein.

J gene: TRBJ2-5
V gene: TRBV15
CDR3 protein: CATSSNARETQYF

J gene: TRBJ2-7
V gene: TRBV19
CDR3 protein: CASSSQGQLNSYEQYF

J gene: TRBJ1-1
V gene: TRBV29-1
CDR3 protein: CSVVGGAEAFF

J gene: TRBJ2-5
V gene: TRBV14
CDR3 protein: CASSQGAGKQETQYF

J gene: TRBJ1-6
V gene: TRBV27
CDR3 protein: CASTQGGGRPLHF

J gene: TRBJ1-1
V gene: TRBV12-3/TRBV12-4
CDR3 protein: CASSLVGNEAFF

J gene: TRBJ2-7
V gene: TRBV13
CDR3 protein: CASSPLGQPNAELYF

J gene: TRBJ2-3
V gene: TRBV23-1
CDR3 protein: CATTGTSSQDTQYF

J gene: TRBJ1-5
V gene: TRBV6-6
CDR3 protein: CASSRQGPGQPQHF

J gene: TRBJ2-5
V gene: TRBV19
CDR3 protein: CASGERGGRLETQYF

J gene: TRBJ2-3
V gene: TRBV5-1
CDR3 protein: CASSLVPNQGRGATDTQYF

J gene: TRBJ2-2
V gene: TRBV18
CDR3 protein: CASRSTGGLNTGELFF

J gene: TRBJ1-5
V gene: TRBV6-5
CDR3 protein: CASSISRGGNQPQHF

J gene: TRBJ1-2
V gene: TRBV7-9
CDR3 protein: CASSPTGPYGYTF

J gene: TRBJ1-2
V gene: TRBV19
CDR3 protein: CASSSRGQASYGYTF

J gene: TRBJ1-2
V gene: TRBV12-3/TRBV12-4
CDR3 protein: CASSGISYGYTF

J gene: TRBJ1-1
V gene: TRBV19
CDR3 protein: CASSIRGSWNTEAFF

J gene: TRBJ1-1
V gene: TRBV5-8
CDR3 protein: CASSTWTGEAFF

J gene: TRBJ1-1
V gene: TRBV19
CDR3 protein: CASSMAGTEAFF

J gene: TRBJ1-1
V gene: TRBV11-2
CDR3 protein: CASSLYNGRTEAFF

J gene: TRBJ2-7
V gene: TRBV7-7
CDR3 protein: CASVTGSYEQYF

J gene: TRBJ2-1
V gene: TRBV24-1
CDR3 protein: CATSDPTSGSSYNEQFF

J gene: TRBJ1-1
V gene: TRBV11-2
CDR3 protein: CASSDRTGPTEAFF

J gene: TRBJ2-3
V gene: TRBV6-2/TRBV6-3
CDR3 protein: CASSSTGLALDTQYF

J gene: TRBJ1-3
V gene: TRBV25-1
CDR3 protein: CASSVGHTIYF

J gene: TRBJ2-2
V gene: TRBV3-1/TRBV3-2
CDR3 protein: CASSQTNTGELFF

J gene: TRBJ1-4
V gene: TRBV2
CDR3 protein: CASSVSRGGEKLFF

J gene: TRBJ1-2
V gene: TRBV19
CDR3 protein: CASSVQGDGYTF

J gene: TRBJ1-2
V gene: TRBV29-1
CDR3 protein: CSVEERSIPTENYGYTF

J gene: TRBJ2-5
V gene: TRBV20-1
CDR3 protein: CSAGGRLGETQYF

J gene: TRBJ2-7
V gene: TRBV7-2
CDR3 protein: CASSLLGSAYEQYF

J gene: TRBJ1-3
V gene: TRBV7-9
CDR3 protein: CASLSRETGNTIYF

J gene: TRBJ1-5
V gene: TRBV2
CDR3 protein: CASSETGNQPQHF

J gene: TRBJ1-1
V gene: TRBV3-1/TRBV3-2
CDR3 protein: CASSQGRGVMNTEAFF

J gene: TRBJ1-1
V gene: TRBV7-2
CDR3 protein: CASSQRQEAFF

J gene: TRBJ2-3
V gene: TRBV11-2
CDR3 protein: CASSSNADTQYF

J gene: TRBJ1-3
V gene: TRBV28
CDR3 protein: CASRGSGNTIYF

J gene: TRBJ2-1
V gene: TRBV25-1
CDR3 protein: CASSDSGRALIEQFF

J gene: TRBJ1-1
V gene: TRBV18
CDR3 protein: CASSPRPVGGQGTTEAFF

J gene: TRBJ2-7
V gene: TRBV7-9
CDR3 protein: CASSSLAGVQYF

J gene: TRBJ2-3
V gene: TRBV5-1
CDR3 protein: CASSTQRDRDTQYF

J gene: TRBJ2-2
V gene: TRBV2
CDR3 protein: CASRSGAYTGELFF

J gene: TRBJ2-3
V gene: TRBV6-1
CDR3 protein: CASSEYRQSGPDTQYF

J gene: TRBJ1-2
V gene: TRBV29-1
CDR3 protein: CSVGDGNYGYTF

J gene: TRBJ2-3
V gene: TRBV10-1
CDR3 protein: CASSERMITDTQYF

J gene: TRBJ1-1
V gene: TRBV18
CDR3 protein: CASSQDRGTEAFF

J gene: TRBJ1-2
V gene: TRBV5-1
CDR3 protein: CASSLQGANYGYTF

J gene: TRBJ1-5
V gene: TRBV28
CDR3 protein: CASSLLGGANSNQPQHF

J gene: TRBJ2-5
V gene: TRBV3-1/TRBV3-2
CDR3 protein: CASSAGGAGIQETQYF

J gene: TRBJ2-1
V gene: TRBV6-2/TRBV6-3
CDR3 protein: CASSYTRRVEQFF

J gene: TRBJ1-2
V gene: TRBV12-3/TRBV12-4
CDR3 protein: CASSFVTGGGYTF

J gene: TRBJ1-5
V gene: TRBV3-1/TRBV3-2
CDR3 protein: CASSQQGARGQPQHF